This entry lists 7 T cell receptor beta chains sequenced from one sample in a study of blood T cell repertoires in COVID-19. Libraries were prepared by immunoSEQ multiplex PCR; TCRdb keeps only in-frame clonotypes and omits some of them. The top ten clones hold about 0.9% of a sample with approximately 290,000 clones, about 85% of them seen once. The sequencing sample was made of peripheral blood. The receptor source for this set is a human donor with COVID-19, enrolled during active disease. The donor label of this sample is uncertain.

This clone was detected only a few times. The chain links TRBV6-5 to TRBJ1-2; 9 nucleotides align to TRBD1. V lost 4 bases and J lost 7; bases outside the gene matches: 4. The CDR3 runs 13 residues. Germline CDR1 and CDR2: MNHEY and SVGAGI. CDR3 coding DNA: TGTGCCAGCAGTTTACAGGGGGCAGGTGGCTACACCTTC. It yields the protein CASSLQGAGGYTF.

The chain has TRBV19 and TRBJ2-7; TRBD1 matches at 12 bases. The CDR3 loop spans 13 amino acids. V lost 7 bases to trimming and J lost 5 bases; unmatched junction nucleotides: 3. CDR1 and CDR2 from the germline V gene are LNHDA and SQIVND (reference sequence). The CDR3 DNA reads TGTGCCAGTAAGGGGACAGGGGGCCACGAGCAGTACTTC. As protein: CASKGTGGHEQYF.

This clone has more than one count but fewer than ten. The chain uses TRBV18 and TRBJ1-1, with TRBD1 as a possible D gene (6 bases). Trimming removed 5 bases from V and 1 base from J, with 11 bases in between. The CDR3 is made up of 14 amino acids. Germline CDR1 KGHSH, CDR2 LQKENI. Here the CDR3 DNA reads TGTGCCAGCTCAGTGGAAGGGGGGAACACTGAAGCTTTCTTT. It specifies CASSVEGGNTEAFF.

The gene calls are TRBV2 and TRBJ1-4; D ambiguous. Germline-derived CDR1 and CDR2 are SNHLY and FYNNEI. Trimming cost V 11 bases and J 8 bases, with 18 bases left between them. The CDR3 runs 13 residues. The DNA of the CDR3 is TGTGCCTCTCTAGCCGCGCGAGGGGAAAAACTGTTTTTT. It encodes CASLAARGEKLFF.

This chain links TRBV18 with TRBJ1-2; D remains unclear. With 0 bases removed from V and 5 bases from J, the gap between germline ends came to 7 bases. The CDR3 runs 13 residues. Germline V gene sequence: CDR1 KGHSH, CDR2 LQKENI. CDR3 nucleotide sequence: TGTGCCAGCTCACCACCGGCAGGTTATGGCTACACCTTC. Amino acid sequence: CASSPPAGYGYTF.

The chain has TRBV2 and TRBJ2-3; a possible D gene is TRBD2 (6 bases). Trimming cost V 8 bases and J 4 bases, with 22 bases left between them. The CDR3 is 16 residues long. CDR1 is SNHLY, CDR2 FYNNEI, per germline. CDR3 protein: CASWRGRSEGADTQYF. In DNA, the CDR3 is TGTGCCAGCTGGCGGGGAAGATCCGAGGGCGCAGATACGCAGTATTTT.

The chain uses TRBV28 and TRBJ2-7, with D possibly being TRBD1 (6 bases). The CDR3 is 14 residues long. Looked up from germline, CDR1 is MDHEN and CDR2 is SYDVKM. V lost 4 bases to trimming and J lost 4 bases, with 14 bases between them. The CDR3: CASSSWDTAYEQYF. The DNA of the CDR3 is TGTGCCAGCAGTTCATGGGACACGGCATACGAGCAGTACTTC.